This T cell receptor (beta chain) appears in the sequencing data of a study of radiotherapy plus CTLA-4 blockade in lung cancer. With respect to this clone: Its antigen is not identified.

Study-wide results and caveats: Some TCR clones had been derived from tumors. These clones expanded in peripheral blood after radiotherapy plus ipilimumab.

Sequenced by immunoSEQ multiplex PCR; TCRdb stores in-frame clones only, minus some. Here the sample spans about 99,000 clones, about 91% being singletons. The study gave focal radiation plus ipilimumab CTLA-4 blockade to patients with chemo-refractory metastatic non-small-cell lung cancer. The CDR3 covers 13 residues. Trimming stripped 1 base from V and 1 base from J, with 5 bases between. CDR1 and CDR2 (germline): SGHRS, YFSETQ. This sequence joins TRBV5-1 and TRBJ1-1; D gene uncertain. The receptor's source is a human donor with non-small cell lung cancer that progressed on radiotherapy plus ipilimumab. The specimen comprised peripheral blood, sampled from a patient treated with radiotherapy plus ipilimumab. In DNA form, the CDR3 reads TGCGCCAGCAGCTTGACAACGAACACTGAAGCTTTCTTT. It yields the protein CASSLTTNTEAFF.